This T cell receptor (beta chain) was sequenced in a study of control samples from healthy donors and cancer patients. Using immunoSEQ multiplex PCR, the repertoire was profiled, and TCRdb retains in-frame clones only, with some absent. Of tens of thousands of clones in the sample, around 84% were seen once. This CDR3 has 12 residues. CDR1 is SEHNR, CDR2 FQNEAQ, per germline (reference sequence). V was trimmed by 5 bases and J by 4 bases, leaving 8 bases between them. The clonotype comes from a man between 65 and 80 years old with lung cancer. This sequence joins TRBV7-9 and TRBJ1-1; D not certain. Sequenced input: PBMCs. CDR3 in DNA: TGTGCCAGCAGCACCTTGGGCACTGAAGCTTTCTTT. Protein product: CASSTLGTEAFF.